The rows below give T cell receptor beta chains drawn from one sample of a study of blood T cell repertoires in COVID-19. Only in-frame clones appear in the TCRdb table, and some are missing; sequencing was by immunoSEQ multiplex PCR. In the table there are about 98,000 clones, 70% to 80% of which are singletons. Material: peripheral blood. These receptor sequences come from a man between 65 and 85 years old with acute or convalescent COVID-19. Each CDR3 is given with its conserved first and last residue. Fields, in order: V gene, J gene, D gene, clone size, CDR3 protein, CDR3 DNA. A D gene is named only where the DNA matches it firmly. Clone size appears in some rows only: once, few, many, or a class for an expanded clone.

>TRBV7-2|TRBJ1-4|-|once
CASSRGGRQEKLFF
TGTGCCAGCAGTCGGGGAGGGAGACAGGAAAAACTGTTTTTT
>TRBV21-1|TRBJ2-1|-|-
CASSFGGSNEQFF
TGTGCCAGCAGCTTCGGGGGTAGCAATGAGCAGTTCTTC
>TRBV6-5|TRBJ1-1|-|few
CASSLSYSSEAFF
TGTGCCAGCAGTTTATCTTACAGCTCTGAAGCTTTCTTT
>TRBV9|TRBJ2-5|TRBD2|-
CASSVAGLAGGRAETQYF
TGTGCCAGCAGCGTAGCAGGTCTAGCGGGAGGGCGAGCAGAGACCCAGTACTTC
>TRBV6-2/TRBV6-3|TRBJ2-1|-|many
CASSYTGNEQFF
TGTGCCAGCAGTTATACGGGTAATGAGCAGTTCTTC
>TRBV28|TRBJ2-1|TRBD1|-
CASSLPGQGYNEQFF
TGTGCCAGCAGTTTACCGGGACAGGGCTACAATGAGCAGTTCTTC
>TRBV7-8|TRBJ2-1|TRBD2|-
CASSLFGTRAPNEQFF
TGTGCCAGCAGCTTATTTGGGACTAGGGCGCCCAATGAGCAGTTCTTC
>TRBV28|TRBJ1-2|-|few
CASSSGVWTVYGYTF
TGTGCCAGCAGCTCCGGGGTCTGGACGGTCTATGGCTACACCTTC
>TRBV5-4|TRBJ2-2|-|-
CASSLGQINTGELFF
TGTGCCAGCAGCTTGGGGCAGATAAACACCGGGGAGCTGTTTTTT
>TRBV7-2|TRBJ1-4|TRBD1|-
CASSHRGQGAIEKLFF
TGTGCCAGCAGCCACAGAGGACAGGGGGCTATCGAAAAACTGTTTTTT
>TRBV5-1|TRBJ1-2|TRBD1|-
CASKETGAQLGYGYTF
TGCGCCAGCAAAGAGACAGGGGCCCAGCTAGGCTATGGCTACACCTTC
>TRBV6-5|TRBJ2-1|TRBD1|-
CASSYNGQVRNEQFF
TGTGCCAGCAGTTACAACGGACAGGTCCGCAATGAGCAGTTCTTC
>TRBV7-3|TRBJ2-5|-|-
CASSPTGLQETQYF
TGTGCCAGCAGCCCAACAGGCCTACAAGAGACCCAGTACTTC
>TRBV4-3|TRBJ1-1|-|-
CASSQDLFDKNTEAFF
TGCGCCAGCAGCCAAGATTTATTCGACAAGAACACTGAAGCTTTCTTT
>TRBV11-2|TRBJ2-3|-|few
CASSFGGKADTQYF
TGTGCCAGCAGCTTCGGCGGGAAGGCAGATACGCAGTATTTT
>TRBV10-3|TRBJ1-3|TRBD1|-
CAISDARTGAGNTIYF
TGTGCCATCAGTGATGCTAGGACAGGGGCTGGAAACACCATATATTTT
>TRBV6-2/TRBV6-3|TRBJ2-5|-|-
CASSYPRGGRTQETQYF
TGTGCCAGCAGTTACCCGAGGGGGGGACGGACCCAAGAGACCCAGTACTTC
>TRBV5-1|TRBJ1-4|-|-
CASYGDNEKLFF
TGCGCCAGCTACGGAGATAATGAAAAACTGTTTTTT
>TRBV19|TRBJ2-7|-|-
CASSILGGYEQYF
TGTGCCAGTAGTATCCTGGGGGGATACGAGCAGTACTTC
>TRBV27|TRBJ2-5|TRBD2|-
CASSALAGGLSETQYF
TGTGCCAGCAGTGCCCTAGCGGGAGGGTTGTCCGAGACCCAGTACTTC
>TRBV5-4|TRBJ2-1|TRBD1|-
CASSLPPGQNNEQFF
TGTGCCAGCAGCTTGCCCCCGGGACAGAACAATGAGCAGTTCTTC
>TRBV19|TRBJ2-7|-|-
CATAGSGEQYF
TGTGCTACGGCGGGGTCCGGCGAGCAGTACTTC
>TRBV7-2|TRBJ2-7|-|-
CASSLVGGAYLEQYF
TGTGCCAGCAGCTTAGTTGGAGGGGCCTATTTGGAGCAGTACTTC
>TRBV5-4|TRBJ1-6|TRBD1|-
CASSLTGYNSPLHF
TGTGCCAGCAGCCTGACAGGGTATAATTCACCCCTCCACTTT
>TRBV4-2|TRBJ1-1|-|-
CASSQRTQGNTEAFF
TGTGCCAGCAGCCAACGTACACAGGGGAACACTGAAGCTTTCTTT
>TRBV3-1/TRBV3-2|TRBJ1-1|-|-
CASSQQGSNTEAFF
TGTGCCAGCAGCCAACAGGGTTCGAACACTGAAGCTTTCTTT
>TRBV18|TRBJ1-3|TRBD1|-
CASSPGQGNTIYF
TGTGCCAGCTCACCGGGACAGGGGAACACCATATATTTT
>TRBV12-3/TRBV12-4|TRBJ1-6|-|-
CASRQGSNSPLHF
TGTGCCAGCAGGCAGGGGTCCAATTCACCCCTCCACTTT
>TRBV28|TRBJ2-5|TRBD1|-
CASSRGTAKETQYF
TGTGCCAGCAGTCGAGGGACAGCCAAAGAGACCCAGTACTTC
>TRBV28|TRBJ2-1|TRBD1|-
CASRFGPGGYNEQFF
TGTGCCAGCAGGTTCGGTCCAGGGGGCTACAATGAGCAGTTCTTC
>TRBV3-1/TRBV3-2|TRBJ2-5|TRBD2|-
CASSLAGETQYF
TGTGCCAGCAGCCTAGCGGGAGAGACCCAGTACTTC
>TRBV30|TRBJ1-1|-|few
CAWSHRFSEAFF
TGTGCCTGGAGTCACAGATTCTCTGAAGCTTTCTTT
>TRBV7-3|TRBJ2-2|TRBD1|once
CASSPQGAYTGELFF
TGTGCCAGCAGCCCACAGGGGGCGTATACCGGGGAGCTGTTTTTT
>TRBV7-6|TRBJ2-2|TRBD2|-
CASSLRLAGGPNTGELFF
TGTGCCAGCAGCCTCAGACTAGCGGGAGGGCCGAACACCGGGGAGCTGTTTTTT
>TRBV5-6|TRBJ2-5|-|-
CASSLGDLGRTQYF
TGTGCCAGCAGCTTGGGGGACTTGGGGCGGACCCAGTACTTC
>TRBV19|TRBJ1-1|-|-
CASRGRKVNTEAFF
TGTGCCAGTAGGGGCCGTAAGGTGAACACTGAAGCTTTCTTT
>TRBV6-2/TRBV6-3|TRBJ2-7|-|-
CASSLGDYEQYF
TGTGCCAGCAGTCTCGGAGACTACGAGCAGTACTTC
>TRBV27|TRBJ2-6|TRBD2|-
CASRKRTEGLAGLGANVLTF
TGTGCCAGCAGAAAAAGGACGGAGGGACTAGCGGGACTTGGGGCCAACGTCCTGACTTTC
>TRBV6-5|TRBJ1-3|-|-
CASSWGGANTIYF
TGTGCCAGCAGCTGGGGAGGGGCGAACACCATATATTTT
>TRBV10-3|TRBJ1-6|-|once
CAISESAGLLHSPLHF
TGTGCCATCAGTGAGTCGGCAGGGCTTCTACATTCACCCCTCCACTTT
>TRBV30|TRBJ1-4|-|-
CAWSSGLRPGKLFF
TGTGCCTGGAGTTCCGGGTTGAGGCCCGGAAAACTGTTTTTT
>TRBV6-6|TRBJ1-5|-|-
CASSTLGQGNQPQHF
TGTGCCAGCAGTACCCTTGGGCAGGGGAACCAGCCCCAGCATTTT
>TRBV28|TRBJ1-5|-|-
CASSVIGRGSNQPQHF
TGTGCCAGCAGTGTCATAGGGAGGGGTAGCAATCAGCCCCAGCATTTT
>TRBV5-1|TRBJ2-1|TRBD2|-
CASSLVTSGRIEQFF
TGCGCCAGCAGCTTGGTGACTAGCGGGAGGATTGAGCAGTTCTTC
>TRBV30|TRBJ1-6|-|-
CAWRPSSYNSPLHF
TGTGCCTGGAGACCGAGCTCCTATAATTCACCCCTCCACTTT
>TRBV7-2|TRBJ2-2|-|-
CASSLQPAVNTGELFF
TGTGCCAGCAGCTTACAGCCAGCGGTGAACACCGGGGAGCTGTTTTTT
>TRBV19|TRBJ1-5|-|-
CASSELGTFRSNQPQHF
TGTGCCAGTAGCGAACTAGGGACTTTTCGGAGCAATCAGCCCCAGCATTTT
>TRBV10-3|TRBJ2-7|-|-
CATFSYLEQYF
TGTGCCACCTTCAGTTACCTCGAGCAGTACTTC
>TRBV28|TRBJ1-4|-|-
CASTLGGDNNEKLFF
TGTGCCAGCACCCTAGGGGGAGATAATAATGAAAAACTGTTTTTT
>TRBV27|TRBJ1-1|-|-
CASSWVGGEAFF
TGTGCCAGTAGTTGGGTAGGGGGTGAAGCTTTCTTT
>TRBV15|TRBJ1-4|-|-
CATSRDRARVNEKLFF
TGTGCCACCAGCAGAGATCGAGCCAGGGTAAATGAAAAACTGTTTTTT
>TRBV5-1|TRBJ2-1|-|once
CAKGYNEQFF
TGCGCCAAGGGGTACAATGAGCAGTTCTTC
>TRBV19|TRBJ1-3|-|-
CASSQRQSSSGNTIYF
TGTGCCAGTAGTCAGAGACAGAGTTCCTCTGGAAACACCATATATTTT